These T cell receptor beta chains were read from a single sample in a study of blood T cell repertoires in COVID-19. Clones were read by immunoSEQ multiplex PCR, and TCRdb kept only the in-frame ones, dropping some. The top ten clones hold roughly 4.5% of a sample with around 200,000 clones, about nine tenths of them seen once. Source material: peripheral blood. The receptor source for this set is a man aged 45-65 years with acute or convalescent COVID-19. CDR3s include the opening cysteine and the closing phenylalanine or tryptophan. The D gene is left open where the match is weak. Expanded clones get a size class; other rows say once, few or many, or leave the size out.

-	TRBV19	few	TRBJ1-1	CASREPPGHKAFF	TGTGCCAGTAGAGAGCCACCGGGACATAAAGCTTTCTTT
-	TRBV30	-	TRBJ1-6	CAFGQNNSPLHF	TGTGCCTTCGGACAAAATAATTCACCCCTCCACTTT
-	TRBV5-1	-	TRBJ1-2	CASRFEAAYGYTF	TGCGCCAGCAGGTTCGAGGCAGCCTATGGCTACACCTTC
TRBD2	TRBV7-9	-	TRBJ2-5	CASSLTSGAVETQYF	TGTGCCAGCAGCCTGACTAGCGGTGCGGTAGAGACCCAGTACTTC
-	TRBV6-1	-	TRBJ1-2	CASSEVTAGDYGYTF	TGTGCCAGCAGTGAAGTCACAGCCGGGGACTATGGCTACACCTTC
TRBD1	TRBV4-2	-	TRBJ2-2	CASSQDRGPGELFF	TGTGCCAGCAGCCAGGACAGGGGGCCCGGGGAGCTGTTTTTT
TRBD1	TRBV5-1	-	TRBJ2-7	CATSPGQGGTYEQYF	TGCGCCACTTCCCCGGGACAGGGGGGAACCTACGAGCAGTACTTC
TRBD1	TRBV11-2	few	TRBJ1-1	CASSLDRGRGAFF	TGTGCCAGCAGCCTAGACAGGGGGCGCGGAGCTTTCTTT
-	TRBV7-9	few	TRBJ1-1	CASSFTARENTEAFF	TGTGCCAGCAGCTTCACGGCGCGGGAAAACACTGAAGCTTTCTTT
TRBD2	TRBV7-3	few	TRBJ2-3	CASSYSGGFTDTQYF	TGTGCCAGCAGCTATTCGGGAGGGTTCACAGATACGCAGTATTTT
-	TRBV3-1/TRBV3-2	-	TRBJ2-7	CASSQEWRNEQYF	TGTGCCAGCAGCCAAGAATGGAGGAACGAGCAGTACTTC
-	TRBV24-1	-	TRBJ1-5	CATSDLMAPRFEDGGNQPQHF	TGTGCCACCAGTGATTTGATGGCCCCTAGGTTTGAGGATGGTGGCAATCAGCCCCAGCATTTT
-	TRBV20-1	-	TRBJ1-2	CSASDYGYTF	TGCAGTGCTAGCGACTATGGCTACACCTTC